Listed here are 23 T cell receptor beta chains from one sample, sequenced in a study of T-cell reconstitution after alpha-beta-depleted transplantation in children. Preparation of the TCRbeta library was carried out with unique molecular identifiers. TCRdb recomputed calls from the PCR reads with MiXCR, one row per CDR3 protein. This table has about 500,000 distinct CDR3 sequences, approximately 30% appearing once. Source: PBMCs from the stem cell graft donor, taken from the stem cell graft. The source of these receptors is a human donor who donated a stem cell graft to a child with aplastic anemia.

The rearrangement joins TRBV19 to TRBJ2-1, with D possibly being TRBD1 or TRBD2 (5 bases each). Germline V lookup: CDR1 LNHDA, CDR2 SQIVND (reference sequence). Trimming shortened V by 5 bases and J by 5 bases, and 10 bases separated the two germline ends. The CDR3 spans 13 residues. CDR3 sequence reads: CASSYGANNEQFF. CDR3 coding DNA: TGTGCCAGTAGTTACGGGGCAAACAATGAGCAGTTCTTC.

This clonotype was counted only a few times. The V call is TRBV29-1, the J call TRBJ2-3, with TRBD2 matching over 11 bases. V trimming: 5 bases; J trimming: 3 bases; junction bases outside the gene matches: 1. CDR3 length: 13 amino acids. Germline lookup yields CDR1 SQVTM and CDR2 ANQGSEA. CDR3 bases: TGCAGCGTTCTAGCGGGAGGAACAGATACGCAGTATTTT. It specifies CSVLAGGTDTQYF.

V and J are TRBV6-2 or TRBV6-3 and TRBJ2-2; a possible D gene is TRBD2 (6 bases). Germline V gives CDR1 MNHEY, CDR2 SVGEGT. CDR3 length: 13 amino acids. V was clipped by 8 bases and J by 5 bases, with 12 bases between them. CDR3 bases: TGTGCCAGCGGGAACGGGAGAACCGGGGAGCTGTTTTTT. Amino acid sequence: CASGNGRTGELFF.

The gene calls are TRBV7-2 and TRBJ2-1; 9 bases line up with TRBD2. V shed 1 base and J 9 bases; nucleotides not matched to a gene: 10. Germline CDR1 is SGHTA and CDR2 is FQGNSA. The CDR3 is 16 residues long. DNA for the CDR3: TGTGCCAGCAGCTTAGGGGGCGGGAGGGCCCCGGGTGAGCAGTTCTTC. Its protein product is CASSLGGGRAPGEQFF.

This clonotype occurred a few times. This chain uses TRBV20-1 with TRBJ2-5; TRBD2 is a possible D gene (6 bases). This CDR3 comprises 13 residues. Trimming removed 3 bases from V and 5 bases from J, with 13 bases in between. CDR1 is DFQATT, CDR2 SNEGSKA, per germline (reference sequence). The CDR3 DNA follows: TGCAGTGCTAGCGGGAGTGGGTGGGAGACCCAGTACTTC. Encoded protein: CSASGSGWETQYF.

This clonotype was counted between two and nine times. The chain joins TRBV20-1 to TRBJ2-1, with 13 bases that match TRBD2. V lost 0 bases and J lost 7; bases outside the gene matches: 3. CDR1 and CDR2 (germline): DFQATT, SNEGSKA (reference sequence). This CDR3 has 15 amino acids. CDR3 DNA sequence: TGCAGTGCTAGAGATCTGGGACTAGCGGGAAATGAGCAGTTCTTC. Amino acid sequence: CSARDLGLAGNEQFF.

The chain is built from TRBV12-3 or TRBV12-4 and TRBJ2-3, with 14 nucleotides matching TRBD2. J gave up 4 bases and V 6 bases, and 6 bases lay outside the gene matches. CDR3 size: 16 residues. The CDR3 DNA follows: TGTGCCAGCAGCAGGGGACTAGCGGGAGTATCAGATACGCAGTATTTT. Translated, it gives CASSRGLAGVSDTQYF.

The rearrangement links TRBV20-1 to TRBJ2-7, with unresolved D. Germline-derived CDR1 and CDR2 are DFQATT and SNEGSKA (reference sequence). The V gene lost 6 bases and the J gene lost 0 bases, with 15 bases spanning the gap. The CDR3 spans 14 residues. CDR3 in amino acids: CSAPDGALSYEQYF. The CDR3 bases are TGCAGTGCCCCCGACGGCGCCCTCTCCTACGAGCAGTACTTC.

V gene TRBV10-3 combines with J gene TRBJ1-3, with TRBD1 identical over 10 bases. The ends lost 6 bases at V and 3 bases at J; junction bases unmatched: 8. The CDR3 has 16 amino acids. In germline, CDR1 is ENHRY, CDR2 SYGVKD. CDR3 DNA: TGTGCCATCAGGGATTCCGGGACAGGGGATGGAAACACCATATATTTT. Translated, it gives CAIRDSGTGDGNTIYF.

The rearrangement uses TRBV4-3 and TRBJ2-2; D is undetermined. CDR1 is LGHNA, CDR2 YSLEER, per germline. V lost 0 bases and J 9 bases, leaving 11 bases between the germline ends. The CDR3 consists of 14 residues. Here the CDR3 reads CASSQDSGYRELFF. The CDR3 DNA is TGCGCCAGCAGCCAAGACTCCGGGTACCGGGAGCTGTTTTTT.

On this clonotype: Mismatch with germline at one junction end may stem from a read error. The genes are TRBV14 and TRBJ2-1, with a weak D call TRBD2 (6 bases). The length of the CDR3 is 17 residues. Germline values: CDR1 SGHDN, CDR2 FVKESK. DNA of the CDR3: TGTGCCAGCACCCAAGATCTAGGGAGGTTACGGAACAATGAGCAGTTCTTC. Translating gives CASTQDLGRLRNNEQFF. The full variable domain, completed using reference TRBV14 and TRBJ2-1, is EAGVTQFPSHSVIEKGQTVTLRCDPISGHDNLYWYRRVMGKEIKFLLHFVKESKQDESGMPNNRFLAERTGGTYSTLKVQPAELEDSGVYFCASTQDLGRLRNNEQFFGPGTRLTVL.

The table lists this clonotype with a few counts. This chain links TRBV5-5 with TRBJ2-4; D possibly uses TRBD1 or TRBD2 (6 bases each). CDR3 length: 17 residues. Trimming took 3 bases from V and 0 from J, leaving 16 bases between them. Germline V gene lookup returns CDR1 SGHKS and CDR2 YYEKEE (reference sequence). CDR3 nucleotides: TGTGCCAGCAGCTGGGGGGCAGGGTACCTAGCCAAAAACATTCAGTACTTC. Translation: CASSWGAGYLAKNIQYF.

This clonotype was recorded a few times. This chain uses TRBV5-1 with TRBJ2-4; 16 bases match TRBD2. Germline values: CDR1 SGHRS, CDR2 YFSETQ. V lost 2 bases, J lost 1 base, and 6 bases stayed unmatched. The CDR3 contains 19 residues. The CDR3 sequence is CASSLPGLAGGPAKNIQYF. The CDR3 DNA follows: TGCGCCAGCAGCTTACCGGGACTAGCGGGAGGGCCGGCCAAAAACATTCAGTACTTC.

The chain carries TRBV27 and TRBJ2-2, with 10 positions matching TRBD1. With V trimmed by 3 bases and J by 3 bases, 7 bases remained unmatched. Per germline, CDR1 MNHEY and CDR2 SMNVEV (reference sequence). This CDR3 has 17 amino acids. The CDR3 region is CASSFVAGTGDTGELFF. In nucleotides, the CDR3 is TGTGCCAGCAGTTTCGTGGCCGGGACAGGGGACACCGGGGAGCTGTTTTTT.

This clonotype came up a few times. The V gene is TRBV20-1, the J gene TRBJ1-4; the D is unclear. CDR1 and CDR2 (germline): DFQATT, SNEGSKA (reference sequence). This CDR3 spans 16 amino acids. The ends were cut back, 3 bases at V and 0 bases at J, with 14 bases in the middle. As DNA, the CDR3 is TGCAGTGCTAGTTTAAGAGGACTGGCAACTAATGAAAAACTGTTTTTT. Amino acids: CSASLRGLATNEKLFF.

This clonotype occurred a few times. CDR3 sequence: CASSSGRQVAYEQYF. The CDR3 region has the DNA TGCGCCAGCAGCTCAGGGAGGCAGGTAGCCTACGAGCAGTACTTC. V and J are TRBV5-1 and TRBJ2-7; possible D gene TRBD2, 6 bases. The germline V gene has CDR1 SGHRS and CDR2 YFSETQ. V was trimmed by 3 bases and J by 2 bases, leaving 15 bases between them. The CDR3 is made up of 15 amino acids. Variable domain in full (rest from reference TRBV5-1 and TRBJ2-7): KAGVTQTPRYLIKTRGQQVTLSCSPISGHRSVSWYQQTPGQGLQFLFEYFSETQRNKGNFPGRFSGRQFSNSRSEMNVSTLELGDSALYLCASSSGRQVAYEQYFGPGTRLTVT.

This clonotype came up a few times. V is TRBV29-1 and J is TRBJ2-1; tentatively, D is TRBD2 (7 bases). This CDR3 comprises 14 residues. Per the germline V gene, CDR1 is SQVTM and CDR2 is ANQGSEA. V lost 1 base and J 12 bases, leaving 19 bases between the germline ends. The CDR3 loop is CSVEVIGGGGWQFF. CDR3 nucleotide sequence: TGCAGCGTTGAAGTCATAGGGGGGGGCGGTTGGCAGTTCTTC.

This clonotype was seen a handful of times. This chain joins TRBV18 and TRBJ2-3; TRBD1 agrees at 12 bases. Looked up from germline, CDR1 is KGHSH and CDR2 is LQKENI. V trimming: 4 bases; J trimming: 5 bases; junction bases outside the gene matches: 7. The CDR3 has 16 residues. The CDR3 sequence: CASSLPGQGAQDTQYF. The DNA for the CDR3 is TGTGCCAGCTCACTCCCGGGACAGGGGGCCCAAGATACGCAGTATTTT.

V usage is TRBV19 and J usage is TRBJ1-5; the match to TRBD1 covers 9 bases. Trimming took 6 bases from V and 4 from J; bases not matched to a gene: 7. The germline V gene encodes CDR1 LNHDA and CDR2 SQIVND (reference sequence). There are 15 residues in the CDR3. The CDR3 reads CASRTTGGENQPQHF. In nucleotides, the CDR3 is TGTGCCAGTAGGACCACAGGGGGCGAAAATCAGCCCCAGCATTTT.

The rearrangement uses TRBV18 and TRBJ2-7; a weak D match, TRBD1 (6 bases). CDR1 is KGHSH and CDR2 is LQKENI in the germline V gene. Trimming took 2 bases from V and 0 from J, leaving 11 bases between them. This CDR3 contains 15 residues. CDR3 residues: CASSPVADSSYEQYF. The CDR3 DNA sequence: TGTGCCAGCTCACCAGTGGCGGACAGCTCCTACGAGCAGTACTTC. The entire variable domain, with the rest obtained from reference TRBV18 and TRBJ2-7, is as follows: NAGVMQNPRHLVRRRGQEARLRCSPMKGHSHVYWYRQLPEEGLKFMVYLQKENIIDESGMPKERFSAEFPKEGPSILRIQQVVRGDSAAYFCASSPVADSSYEQYFGPGTRLTVT.

This clonotype has a handful of counts. The V gene is TRBV5-6, the J gene TRBJ2-3, with unresolved D. Germline values: CDR1 SGHDT, CDR2 YYEEEE. V was trimmed by 1 base and J by 0 bases, leaving 15 bases between them. The CDR3 sequence is 17 residues long. The CDR3 here is CASSLFVELVSTDTQYF. CDR3 coding DNA: TGTGCCAGCAGCTTGTTCGTGGAATTAGTTAGCACAGATACGCAGTATTTT.

Worth noting for this clonotype: A read error is likely, as this CDR3 ends without the conserved phenylalanine or tryptophan. V is TRBV29-1 and J is TRBJ1-2, with 12 positions matching TRBD1. CDR1 and CDR2 from the germline V gene are SQVTM and ANQGSEA. CDR3 size: 15 residues. Losses at the gene ends were 3 bases for V and 4 bases for J; bases not matched to a gene: 6. The CDR3 protein is CSVDGGTGGGYGYTL. The CDR3 DNA is TGCAGCGTTGATGGGGGGACAGGGGGCGGCTATGGCTACACCCTC.

This chain connects TRBV7-8 to TRBJ2-2; no firm D call. The CDR3 is made up of 14 amino acids. In germline, CDR1 is SGHVS, CDR2 FQNEAQ. With 7 bases removed from V and 4 bases from J, the gap between germline ends came to 13 bases. CDR3 bases: TGTGCCAGCAACCGATTGCAGTCCACCGGGGAGCTGTTTTTT. Protein: CASNRLQSTGELFF.